This entry lists 12 T cell receptor beta chains sequenced from one sample in a study of Graves' ophthalmopathy and Graves' hyperthyroidism. The TCR beta CDR3 regions underwent amplification from RNA transcripts. Scientists carried out first-round RT-PCR using HTBI primers and then a second-round multiplex PCR. Using its own MiXCR run on the multiplex PCR reads, TCRdb lists one record per CDR3 protein. The top ten hold 7% of the sample, which has about 400,000 distinct CDR3 sequences, approximately 15% seen once. Sequencing was performed on peripheral blood. Every receptor here comes from a woman in her late teens or twenties with stable Graves' hyperthyroidism.

This clonotype has a count of ten or more. The rearrangement joins TRBV12-3 or TRBV12-4 to TRBJ1-1; the D gene is possibly TRBD1 (6 bases). V was pared by 5 bases and J by 13 bases, with 17 bases between. The CDR3 consists of 12 residues. The CDR3 spells CASSREGGTGFF. The DNA for the CDR3 is TGTGCCAGCAGTCGGGAAGGGGGGACTGGTTTCTTT.

This clonotype has ten or more counts. This rearrangement joins TRBV6-1 to TRBJ1-3; D gene uncertain. The V and J ends lost 5 bases and 2 bases respectively, with 7 bases between them. The V gene's germline CDR1 is MNHNS and CDR2 SASEGT. The CDR3 spans 13 residues. CDR3 sequence (DNA): TGTGCCAGCAGTCGGGAGACTGGAAACACCATATATTTT. This translates into CASSRETGNTIYF.

The rearrangement joins TRBV6-2 or TRBV6-3 to TRBJ1-5; 8 bases are shared with TRBD1. From germline, CDR1 is MNHEY and CDR2 SVGEGT. Germline trimming cut 7 bases from V and 6 bases from J; bases unmatched to any gene: 8. The CDR3 consists of 14 residues. CDR3 bases: TGTGCCAGCAACCCCGACAGGGGAAGTCAGCCCCAGCATTTT. This gives the protein CASNPDRGSQPQHF.

V usage is TRBV6-1 and J usage is TRBJ1-5, with D possibly being TRBD1 (5 bases). The CDR3 spans 14 residues. Germline lookup yields CDR1 MNHNS and CDR2 SASEGT. V was clipped by 7 bases and J by 2 bases, with 12 bases between them. The CDR3 loop is CASILLTGNQPQHF. The CDR3 DNA is TGTGCCAGCATCTTATTGACAGGCAATCAGCCCCAGCATTTT.

V usage is TRBV12-3 or TRBV12-4 and J usage is TRBJ2-7; D gene uncertain. The CDR3 is 13 amino acids. The germline V and J ends were trimmed by 4 bases and 3 bases, with 10 bases remaining between them. The CDR3 DNA follows: TGTGCCAGCAGTTCCCCTTCCGTCTACGAGCAGTACTTC. It encodes CASSSPSVYEQYF.

At least ten counts were recorded for this clonotype. This chain links TRBV20-1 with TRBJ1-1; D gene unclear. The length of the CDR3 is 17 residues. CDR1 and CDR2 (germline): DFQATT, SNEGSKA (reference sequence). Trimming took 0 bases from V and 3 from J, leaving 20 bases between them. CDR3 sequence reads: CSARDPLTSVGDTEAFF. In DNA form, the CDR3 reads TGCAGTGCTAGAGACCCCCTGACGAGTGTGGGTGACACTGAAGCTTTCTTT.

Only a few counts were recorded for this clonotype. The J gene is TRBJ1-2, the V gene TRBV7-6; D remains unclear. The CDR3 runs 15 residues. Germline V gives CDR1 SGHVS, CDR2 FNYEAQ. Deletions cut 6 bases from V and 0 bases from J, with 14 bases between. CDR3 protein: CASSPTSGSNYGYTF. The CDR3 nucleotides are TGTGCCAGCAGTCCTACTTCGGGATCTAACTATGGCTACACCTTC.

This clonotype was recorded at least ten times. CDR3 sequence (DNA): TGCAGTGCTAGTGTTTATAAAGGCTACACCTTC. This sequence encodes CSASVYKGYTF. The chain joins TRBV20-1 to TRBJ1-2, with D uncertain. V lost 3 bases and J lost 8, with 10 bases in between. Germline CDR1 reads DFQATT; CDR2 reads SNEGSKA (reference sequence). The CDR3 has 11 amino acids.

The rearrangement links TRBV24-1 to TRBJ2-5; possible D gene TRBD2, 5 bases. The ends were cut back, 3 bases at V and 2 bases at J, with 12 bases in the middle. This CDR3 region has 15 residues. Per the germline V gene, CDR1 is KGHDR and CDR2 is SFDVKD. The CDR3 region is CATSDPTRGQETQYF. CDR3 coding DNA: TGTGCCACCAGTGATCCCACAAGAGGGCAAGAGACCCAGTACTTC.

This clonotype was picked up many times. This chain links TRBV5-1 with TRBJ2-7; D gene uncertain. Germline V gives CDR1 SGHRS, CDR2 YFSETQ. Trimming took 1 base from V and 2 from J, leaving 10 bases between them. This CDR3 has 14 amino acids. CDR3 residues: CASSLSSWPYEQYF. Here the CDR3 DNA reads TGCGCCAGCAGCTTGAGTTCGTGGCCCTACGAGCAGTACTTC.

This clonotype was seen ten or more times. The chain couples TRBV19 to TRBJ2-5; TRBD1 matches 10 bases. The V segment lost 5 bases and the J segment 5 bases; nucleotides outside the gene matches: 8. Germline CDR1 reads LNHDA; CDR2 reads SQIVND (reference sequence). This CDR3 has 15 residues. The CDR3 reads CASSLKTGGWETQYF. Here the CDR3 DNA reads TGTGCCAGTAGTCTCAAGACAGGGGGCTGGGAGACCCAGTACTTC. The complete variable domain, with remaining parts taken from reference TRBV19 and TRBJ2-5, reads DGGITQSPKYLFRKEGQNVTLSCEQNLNHDAMYWYRQDPGQGLRLIYYSQIVNDFQKGDIAEGYSVSREKKESFPLTVTSAQKNPTAFYLCASSLKTGGWETQYFGPGTRLLVL.

In this sample, this clonotype turned up many times. V usage is TRBV18 and J usage is TRBJ1-2, with D possibly matching TRBD1 (5 bases). CDR1 and CDR2 (germline): KGHSH, LQKENI. Trimming removed 0 bases at V and 3 bases at J, with 5 bases between. The CDR3 has 13 amino acids. The CDR3 loop is CASSPPGDYGYTF. CDR3 nucleotide sequence: TGTGCCAGCTCACCACCAGGGGACTATGGCTACACCTTC.